The 23 T cell receptor beta chains given below trace back to one sample, sequenced in a study of CD8+CD57+ T cells in acquired aplastic anemia. It was genomic DNA that served as the template for profiling TCR beta VDJ and CDR3. TCRdb re-derived calls from the reads in MiXCR, one entry per CDR3 protein. Of around 250,000 distinct CDR3 sequences listed, 50% to 70% are singletons. Source material: sorted CD4+, CD8+, or CD8+CD57+ T cells (not recorded which) from PBMCs. The receptor source for this set is a human donor with severe aplastic anemia or a healthy control (not recorded which).

In the case of this clonotype: A read error may explain this, as a much larger clone is one base away. The V gene is TRBV5-1, the J gene TRBJ2-3; tentatively, D is TRBD1 (6 bases). This CDR3 comprises 15 residues. Per the germline V gene, CDR1 is SGHRS and CDR2 is YFSETQ. Trimming took 4 bases from V and 2 from J, leaving 14 bases between them. CDR3 in amino acids: CASSPRDKHTDTQYF. The DNA for the CDR3 is TGCGCCAGCAGCCCCCGGGACAAACACACAGATACGCAGTATTTT.

This clonotype was detected ten times or more. The genes are TRBV14 and TRBJ2-1; D possibly uses TRBD1 or TRBD2 (6 bases each). Germline CDR1 SGHDN, CDR2 FVKESK. The CDR3 runs 17 residues. Trimming left V 6 bases short and J 7 bases short, with 25 bases between. Here the CDR3 reads CASSTGKYRRDNNEQFF. The CDR3 DNA sequence: TGTGCCAGCAGTACGGGGAAGTACAGGCGGGACAATAATGAGCAGTTCTTC.

The chain employs TRBV10-3 and TRBJ2-3; TRBD1 matches at 10 bases. Germline CDR1 reads ENHRY; CDR2 reads SYGVKD. J was trimmed by 2 bases and V by 4 bases; bases with no gene match: 3. This CDR3 has 15 amino acids. This CDR3 is CAISADRGLTDTQYF. The CDR3 nucleotides read TGTGCCATCAGTGCTGACAGGGGGCTCACAGATACGCAGTATTTT.

The chain couples TRBV20-1 to TRBJ1-2, with D possibly being TRBD1 (5 bases). Germline assignment: CDR1 DFQATT and CDR2 SNEGSKA (reference sequence). The germline V and J ends were trimmed by 0 bases and 3 bases, with 11 bases remaining between them. The CDR3 spans 14 residues. The DNA of the CDR3 is TGCAGTGCTAGAGACCAGGGTAAAGACTATGGCTACACCTTC. The encoded protein is CSARDQGKDYGYTF.

This clonotype was observed at least ten times. This chain links TRBV24-1 with TRBJ2-1; D call uncertain. Between the trimmed V and J ends, which lost 7 bases and 10 bases, there was a span of 7 bases. The CDR3 is made up of 10 amino acids. Germline-derived CDR1 and CDR2 are KGHDR and SFDVKD. The CDR3 nucleotides are TGTGCCACCAGGCAGGACGAGCAGTTCTTC. This gives the protein CATRQDEQFF.

This clonotype was picked up many times. This sequence joins TRBV7-2 and TRBJ1-6, with D perhaps matching TRBD1 (5 bases). CDR3 length: 12 amino acids. Trimming removed 0 bases at V and 15 bases at J, with 9 bases between. CDR1 SGHTA and CDR2 FQGNSA come from the germline V gene. As DNA, the CDR3 is TGTGCCAGCAGCTTAGCGGGGGTTCGCCTCCACTTT. It encodes CASSLAGVRLHF.

This clonotype was observed many times. This chain joins TRBV12-3 or TRBV12-4 and TRBJ2-7; no clear D. Trimming removed 5 bases at V and 5 bases at J, with 7 bases between. The CDR3 totals 11 residues. The CDR3 loop is CASSLYNEQYF. The CDR3 bases are TGTGCCAGCAGTCTTTACAACGAGCAGTACTTC.

The chain employs TRBV19 and TRBJ2-1, with a tentative D call TRBD1 (6 bases). The CDR3 is made up of 14 amino acids. V dropped 2 bases and J dropped 6 bases, with 11 bases sitting between them. CDR1 LNHDA and CDR2 SQIVND come from the germline V gene (reference sequence). CDR3 nucleotides: TGTGCCAGTAGTATAACAGGGTCGGGCAATGAGCAGTTCTTC. Translating gives CASSITGSGNEQFF.

J is TRBJ2-1 and V is TRBV7-9; D may correspond to TRBD1 or TRBD2 (5 bases each). V lost 6 bases to trimming and J lost 0 bases, with 12 bases between them. CDR1 and CDR2 from the germline V gene are SEHNR and FQNEAQ (reference sequence). The CDR3 runs 15 residues. The CDR3, as DNA: TGTGCCAGCAGTCCTACGGGGCCCTCCTACAATGAGCAGTTCTTC. Protein: CASSPTGPSYNEQFF.

This chain connects TRBV20-1 to TRBJ2-1; TRBD2 matches at 11 bases. In germline, CDR1 is DFQATT, CDR2 SNEGSKA (reference sequence). J lost 8 bases, V lost 2 bases, and 8 bases had no gene match. This CDR3 has 15 residues. CDR3 bases: TGCAGTGCTAGATCCATAGCGGGAGGGCTGGATGAGCAGTTCTTC. Amino acids: CSARSIAGGLDEQFF.

V and J are TRBV10-1 and TRBJ2-7, with 13 positions matching TRBD2. With 4 bases clipped from V and 6 bases from J, the junction kept 3 bases outside the gene matches. In germline, CDR1 is WNHNN, CDR2 SYGVQD (reference sequence). The CDR3 covers 14 residues. The CDR3: CASSGTSGGAEQYF. CDR3 in DNA: TGCGCCAGCAGTGGAACTAGCGGGGGGGCCGAGCAGTACTTC.

CDR3 residues: CASSLFRPGAIKDTQYF. CDR3 coding DNA: TGTGCCAGCAGCTTATTTCGGCCAGGGGCGATTAAGGATACGCAGTATTTT. The V call is TRBV7-6, the J call TRBJ2-3; maybe TRBD1 (6 bases). This CDR3 is 17 amino acids long. In germline, CDR1 is SGHVS, CDR2 FNYEAQ. Trimming removed 2 bases at V and 6 bases at J, with 21 bases between.

The chain couples TRBV29-1 to TRBJ2-1, with D uncertain. Trimming pared 3 bases from V and 9 bases from J, leaving 12 bases between. CDR3 length equals 12 residues. Per germline, CDR1 SQVTM and CDR2 ANQGSEA. CDR3 coding DNA: TGCAGCGTTGATAAGGCTACTGGTGAGCAGTTCTTC. Encoded protein: CSVDKATGEQFF.

This chain links TRBV5-1 with TRBJ2-1, with 8 bases that match TRBD1. CDR3 length equals 13 residues. CDR1 is SGHRS and CDR2 is YFSETQ in the germline V gene. V was pared by 3 bases and J by 8 bases, with 4 bases of the junction left unmatched. The CDR3 is CASSSGTGHEQFF. For the CDR3, the DNA is TGCGCCAGCAGCTCCGGGACAGGTCATGAGCAGTTCTTC.

This clonotype was seen a single time. The chain is built from TRBV10-3 and TRBJ1-1, with unresolved D. Germline values: CDR1 ENHRY, CDR2 SYGVKD. Trimming removed 9 bases at V and 0 bases at J, with 23 bases between. The CDR3 contains 17 residues. Written as DNA, the CDR3 is TGTGCCATTACCCCCGGGCCATCTCTCACTCTGAACACTGAAGCTTTCTTT. As protein: CAITPGPSLTLNTEAFF.

This clonotype was seen a handful of times. The chain couples TRBV25-1 to TRBJ2-3, with 7 bases lining up with TRBD2. Germline loops: CDR1 MGHDK, CDR2 SYGVNS. V was clipped by 4 bases and J by 1 base; unmatched bases: 8. CDR3 length: 16 residues. CDR3 residues: CASSGGLGFGTDTQYF. DNA of the CDR3: TGTGCCAGCAGTGGTGGACTAGGGTTTGGCACAGATACGCAGTATTTT.

This clonotype appeared once. V gene TRBV24-1 combines with J gene TRBJ1-1, with 8 bases fitting TRBD1. V trimming: 4 bases; J trimming: 3 bases; junction bases outside the gene matches: 12. The CDR3 has 17 residues. Germline CDR1 KGHDR, CDR2 SFDVKD. CDR3 residues: CATSDSTGVVGDTEAFF. For the CDR3, the DNA is TGTGCCACCAGTGACTCGACAGGGGTGGTCGGTGACACTGAAGCTTTCTTT.

The chain couples TRBV20-1 to TRBJ1-1; TRBD1 matches 9 bases. The V and J ends lost 3 bases and 0 bases, in that order; junction bases with no gene match: 5. The germline V gene has CDR1 DFQATT and CDR2 SNEGSKA (reference sequence). The CDR3 contains 15 residues. The DNA for the CDR3 is TGCAGTGCTAGTCCCGGGACAGGGTTGAACACTGAAGCTTTCTTT. Amino acid sequence: CSASPGTGLNTEAFF.

The chain couples TRBV5-4 to TRBJ2-7, with D possibly TRBD1 on 6 matching bases. V was trimmed by 2 bases and J by 2 bases, leaving 11 bases between them. CDR1 SGHNT and CDR2 YYREEE come from the germline V gene (reference sequence). The CDR3 consists of 14 residues. CDR3 DNA sequence: TGTGCCAGCAGCTTCGGACAGTCGACCTACGAGCAGTACTTC. Its translation: CASSFGQSTYEQYF.

The V gene is TRBV7-9, the J gene TRBJ2-1; TRBD1 or TRBD2 may be the D gene (6 bases each). CDR3 length: 15 residues. Germline values: CDR1 SEHNR, CDR2 FQNEAQ (reference sequence). Between the trimmed V and J ends, which lost 5 bases and 5 bases, there was a span of 16 bases. CDR3 loop: CASSDGGTFNNEQFF. CDR3 DNA sequence: TGTGCCAGCAGCGACGGGGGCACCTTCAACAATGAGCAGTTCTTC.

The sample holds many counts of this clonotype. J is TRBJ1-1 and V is TRBV3-1; D possibly corresponds to TRBD1 (6 bases). Trimming stripped 1 base from V and 5 bases from J, with 14 bases between. This CDR3 has 15 residues. Germline CDR1 is LGHDT and CDR2 is YNNKEL (reference sequence). CDR3 in DNA: TGTGCCAGCAGCCAAGGAACAGGGCGGCGTACTGAAGCTTTCTTT. Its translation is CASSQGTGRRTEAFF.

The chain links TRBV2 to TRBJ2-1; 9 nucleotides match TRBD2. The CDR3 consists of 14 residues. CDR1 is SNHLY, CDR2 FYNNEI, per germline. The ends lost 8 bases at V and 5 bases at J; junction bases unmatched: 7. CDR3 amino acids: CASLGLAHHNEQFF. CDR3 DNA: TGTGCCAGCCTGGGACTAGCCCACCACAATGAGCAGTTCTTC.

This clonotype was observed at least ten times. The CDR3 loop reads CANSRDWPNYGYTF. The CDR3 DNA is TGTGCCAACAGCCGGGACTGGCCTAACTATGGCTACACCTTC. V is TRBV6-1 and J is TRBJ1-2; a weak D match, TRBD1 (5 bases). The CDR3 is 14 residues long. The V end lost 10 bases, the J end lost 0 bases, and 15 bases lay between the germline ends. Germline V gene sequence: CDR1 MNHNS, CDR2 SASEGT.